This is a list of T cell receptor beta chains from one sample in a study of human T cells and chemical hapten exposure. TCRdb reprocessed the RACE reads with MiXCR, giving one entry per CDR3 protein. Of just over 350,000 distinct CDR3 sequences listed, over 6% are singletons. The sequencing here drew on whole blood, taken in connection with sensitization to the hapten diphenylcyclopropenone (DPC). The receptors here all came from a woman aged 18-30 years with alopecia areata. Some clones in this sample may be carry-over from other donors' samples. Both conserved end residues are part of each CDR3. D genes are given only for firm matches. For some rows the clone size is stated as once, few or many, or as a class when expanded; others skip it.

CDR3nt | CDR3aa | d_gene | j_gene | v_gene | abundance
TGTGCCAGCAGCCAAGATTACGCAGAGCTATATGGCTACACCTTC | CASSQDYAELYGYTF | . | TRBJ1-2 | TRBV3-1 | .
TGCAGCGTGGCAAGACAGAGCTCCTACAATGAGCAGTTCTTC | CSVARQSSYNEQFF | . | TRBJ2-1 | TRBV29-1 | few
TGTGCCAGCAGCTCCGCGTCCGGCGCAGATACGCAGTATTTT | CASSSASGADTQYF | . | TRBJ2-3 | TRBV7-9 | few
TGTGCCACCAGCAAGATCAGCGCGAGCACAGATACGCAGTATTTT | CATSKISASTDTQYF | . | TRBJ2-3 | TRBV15 | .
TGTGCCAGCAGTGAACGGGCCGTCCCTGGTACCTATAATTCACCCCTCCACTTT | CASSERAVPGTYNSPLHF | . | TRBJ1-6 | TRBV2 | many
TGTGCCAGCAGGACTACAACAGGGCTGGGTGGCTACACCTTC | CASRTTTGLGGYTF | . | TRBJ1-2 | TRBV6-6 | many
TGTGCCAGCAGTGAGGGCTCGTTCTCCTACAATGAGCAGTTCTTC | CASSEGSFSYNEQFF | . | TRBJ2-1 | TRBV2 | .
TGTGCCAGCAGCTTAGAGCACTCGAACACTGAAGCTTTCTTT | CASSLEHSNTEAFF | . | TRBJ1-1 | TRBV7-2 | many
TGCAGTGCGCCGGTCGGACTAGAGGTCACAGATACGCAGTATTTT | CSAPVGLEVTDTQYF | TRBD2 | TRBJ2-3 | TRBV20-1 | many
TGTGCCAGCAGTTACATGTATGAGCAGTTCTTC | CASSYMYEQFF | . | TRBJ2-1 | TRBV6-2/TRBV6-3 | few
TGCAGTGCCACGAAGGACAGGGGTTACGAGCAGTACTTC | CSATKDRGYEQYF | TRBD1 | TRBJ2-7 | TRBV20-1 | .
TGTGCCAGCAGTTTAGGGGTAAGGGGTGGGACAGTCAACACTGAAGCTTTCTTT | CASSLGVRGGTVNTEAFF | TRBD1 | TRBJ1-1 | TRBV27 | few
TGTGCCAGCAGTCCTCTAGAAAACAGATATAACTATGGCTACACCTTC | CASSPLENRYNYGYTF | . | TRBJ1-2 | TRBV6-1 | many
TGTGCCAGCAGTCTGGGGACGAACACTGAAGCTTTCTTT | CASSLGTNTEAFF | . | TRBJ1-1 | TRBV12-3/TRBV12-4 | many
TGTGCCAGCAGCCAAGATAGAACCAGCAATGAGCAGTTCTTC | CASSQDRTSNEQFF | . | TRBJ2-1 | TRBV4-2 | .
TGTGCCATCCGGGATTCCGGGACAGGGGGCGAGCAGTACTTC | CAIRDSGTGGEQYF | TRBD1 | TRBJ2-7 | TRBV6-2/TRBV6-3 | few
TGTGCCAGCAGTCCCACCCCGGGGGGAGTTTTAATGAACACTGAAGCTTTCTTT | CASSPTPGGVLMNTEAFF | . | TRBJ1-1 | TRBV6-1 | many
TGCAGTGCTGTCCAACAGGGTTTGGTCGGCGGCTACACCTTC | CSAVQQGLVGGYTF | . | TRBJ1-2 | TRBV20-1 | many
TGCAGTGCTAGAAGAGAGTTAGAAGGTTCACCCCTCCACTTT | CSARRELEGSPLHF | . | TRBJ1-6 | TRBV20-1 | few
TGTGCCAGCAGCCTATTGGTGTCCGGGACAGGGACCTACGAGCAGTACTTC | CASSLLVSGTGTYEQYF | TRBD1 | TRBJ2-7 | TRBV5-4 | few
TGTGCCAGCAGCACTAGGGAAGGGGCCGGGGAGCTGTTTTTT | CASSTREGAGELFF | . | TRBJ2-2 | TRBV12-3/TRBV12-4 | .
TGTGCCAGCAGCTCAAACCTACAGGGGGCGTCGGAAAAACTGTTTTTT | CASSSNLQGASEKLFF | TRBD1 | TRBJ1-4 | TRBV7-9 | many
TGCGCCAGCAGCTTGACTCTGGACACTGAAGCTTTCTTT | CASSLTLDTEAFF | . | TRBJ1-1 | TRBV5-1 | few
TGTGCCAGCAGCTTAGACGGATCCAGCACAGATACGCAGTATTTT | CASSLDGSSTDTQYF | . | TRBJ2-3 | TRBV7-2 | few
TGCAGTGCTAGTTACCCCAGCGGGCGGGGGGCCCCAGATACGCAGTATTTT | CSASYPSGRGAPDTQYF | TRBD2 | TRBJ2-3 | TRBV20-1 | few
TGTGCCAGCAGCTCGAGACAGGGGGCCCGAACCGCACCCCTCCACTTT | CASSSRQGARTAPLHF | TRBD1 | TRBJ1-6 | TRBV11-2 | .
TGCGCCACCAGGACAGGGGAAACTGAAGCTTTCTTT | CATRTGETEAFF | TRBD1 | TRBJ1-1 | TRBV4-1 | many
TGTGCCAGCAGTCAGCGAGGGATTAATGAAAAACTGTTTTTT | CASSQRGINEKLFF | . | TRBJ1-4 | TRBV12-3/TRBV12-4 | many
TGCAGTGCGGACAGGGGCAACACTGAAGCTTTCTTT | CSADRGNTEAFF | TRBD1 | TRBJ1-1 | TRBV20-1 | .
TGTGCCAGCTCACCACCGGTGGAAGATACGCAGTATTTT | CASSPPVEDTQYF | . | TRBJ2-3 | TRBV18 | many
TGCAGTGCTGTAGAGGGGGCCATGAACACTGAAGCTTTCTTT | CSAVEGAMNTEAFF | TRBD1 | TRBJ1-1 | TRBV20-1 | few
TGTGCCAGCAGTTTAAGTACTACCAGCACAGATACGCAGTATTTT | CASSLSTTSTDTQYF | . | TRBJ2-3 | TRBV12-3/TRBV12-4 | few
TGTGCCAGCAGTATTGACAGCAATGAGCAGTTCTTC | CASSIDSNEQFF | . | TRBJ2-1 | TRBV12-3/TRBV12-4 | .
TGCGCCAGCAGCCAAGATTGGGTCGACAGGCGGTTACGCACAGATACGCAGTATTTT | CASSQDWVDRRLRTDTQYF | . | TRBJ2-3 | TRBV4-3 | .
TGTGCCAGCAGCCCAACAGGGGGCATCGTCAATGAGCAGTTCTTC | CASSPTGGIVNEQFF | TRBD1 | TRBJ2-1 | TRBV5-4 | few
TGTGCCAGCAGTCGGACTAGCGGCGTGAGCATTCAGTACTTC | CASSRTSGVSIQYF | TRBD2 | TRBJ2-4 | TRBV6-5 | few
TGTGCCAGCAGCCCGTCGGTTTGGGGGACAGGGGACAAGTGGAGCACTGAAGCTTTCTTT | CASSPSVWGTGDKWSTEAFF | TRBD1 | TRBJ1-1 | TRBV3-1 | .
TGTGCCAGCAGCTTATCCGGGGGGGATGGAAACACCATATATTTT | CASSLSGGDGNTIYF | . | TRBJ1-3 | TRBV7-3 | .
TGTGCCAGCAGCCAAGATGGGGCTAGCGGGGGAGATACGCAGTATTTT | CASSQDGASGGDTQYF | TRBD2 | TRBJ2-3 | TRBV4-2 | .
TGTGCCAGCTCACCACAGGGGGAAGGCTATGGCTACACCTTC | CASSPQGEGYGYTF | . | TRBJ1-2 | TRBV18 | many
TGCAGTGCTGGGTCGGGGGGTAACTATGGCTACACCTTC | CSAGSGGNYGYTF | . | TRBJ1-2 | TRBV20-1 | few
TGTGCCAGCAGCCTATCGACTAACACTGAAGCTTTCTTT | CASSLSTNTEAFF | . | TRBJ1-1 | TRBV11-2 | many
TGTGCCAGCAGCTTAGAATTTAGCACAGATACGCAGTATTTT | CASSLEFSTDTQYF | . | TRBJ2-3 | TRBV7-9 | few
TGCGCCAGCAGCCCAGACAGGGTCACTGAAGCTTTCTTT | CASSPDRVTEAFF | TRBD1 | TRBJ1-1 | TRBV5-1 | .
TGCGCCAGCAGCCAAGATCTTAAGGTGAGCCAGCCCCAGCATTTT | CASSQDLKVSQPQHF | . | TRBJ1-5 | TRBV4-3 | many
TGTGCCAGCAGCCCCCCGTCGGGGGCCAACGTCCTGACTTTC | CASSPPSGANVLTF | . | TRBJ2-6 | TRBV18 | many
TGTGCCAGCAGCCTCAATGGGACAGGGGGACTGAATGAGCAGTTCTTC | CASSLNGTGGLNEQFF | TRBD1 | TRBJ2-1 | TRBV7-2 | .
TGTGCCAGCAGTCTCCTTTCGGGAGGGTCACCCCTCCACTTT | CASSLLSGGSPLHF | . | TRBJ1-6 | TRBV28 | .
TGTGCCAGCAGCCGGGGGACAGGGGCTAACTATGGCTACACCTTC | CASSRGTGANYGYTF | TRBD1 | TRBJ1-2 | TRBV3-1 | few
TGTGCCACCGGGGGGCGCAACACCGGGGAGCTGTTTTTT | CATGGRNTGELFF | . | TRBJ2-2 | TRBV24-1 | .
TGTGCCAGCAAGAAGACAGCCGTGAACACTGAAGCTTTCTTT | CASKKTAVNTEAFF | . | TRBJ1-1 | TRBV6-5 | many